These 31 T cell receptor beta chains came from one sample sequenced in a study of blood T cell repertoires in COVID-19. Produced via immunoSEQ multiplex PCR; TCRdb's table is partial and in-frame only. The sample lists some 120,000 clones, roughly 90% occurring once. The sequencing input was peripheral blood. The receptors here all came from a man between 45 and 60 years old with COVID-19, enrolled during active disease.

The genes are TRBV2 and TRBJ1-5; D may be TRBD1 (6 bases). CDR3 length equals 13 residues. Per the germline V gene, CDR1 is SNHLY and CDR2 is FYNNEI. V was clipped by 3 bases and J by 7 bases, with 10 bases between them. The CDR3 reads CASSDRGGQPQHF. For the CDR3, the DNA is TGTGCCAGCAGTGACAGGGGAGGGCAGCCCCAGCATTTT. The full variable domain, in which reference TRBV2 and TRBJ1-5 provide the parts outside the CDR3, is EPEVTQTPSHQVTQMGQEVILRCVPISNHLYFYWYRQILGQKVEFLVSFYNNEISEKSEIFDDQFSVERPDGSNFTLKIRSTKLEDSAMYFCASSDRGGQPQHFGDGTRLSIL.

The chain has TRBV5-1 and TRBJ1-2, with D tentatively TRBD1 (5 bases). With 4 bases removed from V and 0 bases from J, the gap between germline ends came to 13 bases. Germline V gives CDR1 SGHRS, CDR2 YFSETQ. This CDR3 spans 15 amino acids. CDR3 region: CASSPGGNTNYGYTF. CDR3 nucleotide sequence: TGCGCCAGCAGCCCTGGGGGGAATACTAACTATGGCTACACCTTC. Filled out from reference TRBV5-1 and TRBJ1-2, the complete variable domain reads KAGVTQTPRYLIKTRGQQVTLSCSPISGHRSVSWYQQTPGQGLQFLFEYFSETQRNKGNFPGRFSGRQFSNSRSEMNVSTLELGDSALYLCASSPGGNTNYGYTFGSGTRLTVV.

The chain couples TRBV6-2 or TRBV6-3 to TRBJ2-7; 9 nucleotides line up with TRBD1. This CDR3 contains 13 residues. Trimming removed 3 bases from V and 6 bases from J; junction bases left unmatched: 3. The V gene's germline CDR1 is MNHEY and CDR2 SVGEGT. DNA of the CDR3: TGTGCCAGCAGTTATGGACAGGGGCGCGAGCAGTACGTC. It codes for CASSYGQGREQYV.

The chain joins TRBV12-3 or TRBV12-4 to TRBJ2-7; TRBD1 agrees at 8 bases. CDR3 length: 13 residues. Unmatched junction bases numbered 4, after V lost 6 bases and J lost 3 bases. The CDR3 coding sequence is TGTGCCAGCAGCCCCGGACAGGGCTACGAGCAGTACTTC. Translating it yields CASSPGQGYEQYF.

This clone was seen only once. The CDR3 sequence: CASSQDAGGLPYEQYF. The CDR3 DNA reads as TGCGCCAGCAGCCAAGATGCAGGGGGACTCCCCTACGAGCAGTACTTC. The J gene is TRBJ2-7, the V gene TRBV4-1, with D possibly being TRBD1 (7 bases). The CDR3 contains 16 residues. Germline lookup yields CDR1 MGHRA and CDR2 YSYEKL. The V and J ends lost 0 bases and 2 bases respectively, with 14 bases between them.

The chain uses TRBV25-1 and TRBJ1-3; D might be TRBD1 (5 bases). The CDR3 consists of 14 residues. The V end lost 3 bases, the J end lost 2 bases, and 8 bases lay between the germline ends. The germline CDR1 and CDR2 sequences are MGHDK and SYGVNS. The CDR3 is CASSDTGTGNTIYF. The DNA for the CDR3 is TGTGCCAGCAGTGATACAGGTACTGGAAACACCATATATTTT.

This clone was seen a single time. V gene TRBV30 combines with J gene TRBJ1-5, with D tentatively TRBD1 (5 bases). Between the trimmed V and J ends, which lost 0 bases and 9 bases, there was a span of 9 bases. CDR1 is GTSNPN, CDR2 SVGIG, per germline (reference sequence). The CDR3 is made up of 12 amino acids. The chain's CDR3 is CAWSVNQGPQHF. The CDR3 nucleotides are TGTGCCTGGAGTGTAAACCAGGGGCCCCAGCATTTT.

V gene TRBV7-9 combines with J gene TRBJ2-7; no clear D gene. Germline values: CDR1 SEHNR, CDR2 FQNEAQ (reference sequence). V dropped 3 bases and J dropped 2 bases, with 8 bases sitting between them. The CDR3 covers 13 residues. This CDR3 is CASSFENTYEQYF. CDR3 nucleotide sequence: TGTGCCAGCAGCTTTGAAAACACCTACGAGCAGTACTTC.

This chain links TRBV6-2 or TRBV6-3 with TRBJ1-5; the match to TRBD1 covers 9 bases. The germline CDR1 and CDR2 sequences are MNHEY and SVGEGT. The CDR3 length is 17 residues. V shed 5 bases and J 2 bases; nucleotides not matched to a gene: 10. The CDR3 spells CASSPDRGDLGNQPQHF. DNA for the CDR3: TGTGCCAGCAGTCCCGACAGGGGGGATTTGGGCAATCAGCCCCAGCATTTT.

The chain has TRBV10-2 and TRBJ2-5; 12 positions match TRBD2. Germline CDR1 WSHSY, CDR2 SAAADI. J was trimmed by 7 bases and V by 7 bases; bases with no gene match: 7. CDR3 length equals 14 residues. CDR3 in amino acids: CASKLAGGYLTQYF. The CDR3, as DNA: TGCGCCAGCAAGCTAGCGGGAGGGTACTTGACCCAGTACTTC.

This chain uses TRBV6-2 or TRBV6-3 with TRBJ1-5; unclear D gene. CDR1 MNHEY and CDR2 SVGEGT come from the germline V gene. CDR3 size: 15 residues. Trimming shortened V by 7 bases and J by 7 bases, and 20 bases separated the two germline ends. The chain's CDR3 is CASTPHGAVRQPQHF. The CDR3 DNA follows: TGTGCCAGCACCCCCCACGGCGCGGTGCGGCAGCCCCAGCATTTT.

CDR3 nucleotides: TGTGCCAGCAGCTCCGTAGCGGGAGCCGGCACAGATACGCAGTATTTT. Amino acids: CASSSVAGAGTDTQYF. This chain connects TRBV6-2 or TRBV6-3 to TRBJ2-3; 9 bases are a match to TRBD2. CDR1 and CDR2 (germline): MNHEY, SVGEGT. The CDR3 is 16 residues long. V lost 6 bases to trimming and J lost 1 base; unmatched junction nucleotides: 8.

The CDR3 loop reads CASSIKGGGAHYNEQFF. DNA of the CDR3: TGTGCCAGTAGTATTAAAGGTGGGGGGGCCCACTACAATGAGCAGTTCTTC. The chain carries TRBV19 and TRBJ2-1, with a tentative D call TRBD2 (7 bases). The CDR3 has 17 amino acids. The ends were cut back, 3 bases at V and 3 bases at J, with 18 bases in the middle. The germline V gene has CDR1 LNHDA and CDR2 SQIVND (reference sequence). The complete variable domain, with remaining parts taken from reference TRBV19 and TRBJ2-1, reads DGGITQSPKYLFRKEGQNVTLSCEQNLNHDAMYWYRQDPGQGLRLIYYSQIVNDFQKGDIAEGYSVSREKKESFPLTVTSAQKNPTAFYLCASSIKGGGAHYNEQFFGPGTRLTVL.

V is TRBV2 and J is TRBJ2-1, with 14 bases matching TRBD2. V shed 8 bases and J 12 bases; nucleotides not matched to a gene: 15. The CDR3 is made up of 16 amino acids. Germline V lookup: CDR1 SNHLY, CDR2 FYNNEI. The CDR3 DNA reads as TGTGCCAGCGGGTCATTTCCGGGACTAGCGGGAGCTCGGCAGTTCTTC. Protein: CASGSFPGLAGARQFF.

The chain recombines TRBV9 with TRBJ2-2; 11 bases agree with TRBD2. Trimming took 3 bases from V and 7 from J; bases not matched to a gene: 8. This CDR3 comprises 16 residues. The V gene's germline CDR1 is SGDLS and CDR2 YYNGEE. This CDR3 reads CASSASHSGRGGELFF. CDR3 nucleotide sequence: TGTGCCAGCAGCGCCTCTCATAGCGGGAGGGGCGGGGAGCTGTTTTTT.

This clone has only a few counts. The chain recombines TRBV7-9 with TRBJ1-4, with D possibly being TRBD1 (6 bases). Germline V gives CDR1 SEHNR, CDR2 FQNEAQ (reference sequence). The CDR3 contains 15 residues. V lost 5 bases, J lost 1 base, and 11 bases lay in between. Here the CDR3 DNA reads TGTGCCAGCAGCGCTACAGGGCTAACTAATGAAAAACTGTTTTTT. Its translation is CASSATGLTNEKLFF.

This clone occurred once. This chain links TRBV12-3 or TRBV12-4 with TRBJ1-3; no reliable D call. This CDR3 is 13 amino acids long. Deletions cut 6 bases from V and 0 bases from J, with 6 bases between. CDR3 bases: TGTGCCAGCAGACTGATCTCTGGAAACACCATATATTTT. Encoded protein: CASRLISGNTIYF.

The rearrangement joins TRBV15 to TRBJ2-1; TRBD2 is a possible D gene (5 bases). Germline values: CDR1 LNHNV, CDR2 YYDKDF (reference sequence). Deletions cut 0 bases from V and 11 bases from J, with 11 bases between. This CDR3 is built from 13 residues. The CDR3 loop reads CATSRDKRPQQFF. DNA of the CDR3: TGTGCCACCAGCAGAGACAAGCGGCCTCAGCAGTTCTTC.

The rearrangement links TRBV28 to TRBJ1-1; D is uncertain. CDR3 length: 13 residues. Trimming shortened V by 1 base and J by 4 bases, and 7 bases separated the two germline ends. Germline CDR1 is MDHEN and CDR2 is SYDVKM. The CDR3 nucleotides read TGTGCCAGCAGTTTATTGGTTAGCACTGAAGCTTTCTTT. As protein: CASSLLVSTEAFF.

The chain joins TRBV29-1 to TRBJ1-3, with 9 positions matching TRBD1. Germline CDR1 is SQVTM and CDR2 is ANQGSEA. J was trimmed by 4 bases and V by 6 bases; bases with no gene match: 4. The CDR3 loop spans 13 amino acids. The CDR3 DNA follows: TGCAGCGTCCCCGGGACAGGGGGAAACACCATATATTTT. The encoded protein is CSVPGTGGNTIYF.

The genes are TRBV7-6 and TRBJ2-5; TRBD2 agrees at 10 bases. The CDR3 runs 16 residues. The germline V gene encodes CDR1 SGHVS and CDR2 FNYEAQ. V lost 0 bases, J lost 5 bases, and 6 bases stayed unmatched. This chain's CDR3 is CASSLALAGARETQYF. The CDR3 DNA reads TGTGCCAGCAGCTTAGCCCTAGCGGGAGCACGGGAGACCCAGTACTTC.

The chain carries TRBV5-1 and TRBJ2-5; TRBD2 is a possible D gene (5 bases). In germline, CDR1 is SGHRS, CDR2 YFSETQ. V lost 0 bases, J lost 2 bases, and 8 bases lay in between. The CDR3 totals 14 residues. CDR3 region: CASSLGTFQETQYF. DNA for the CDR3: TGCGCCAGCAGCTTGGGGACTTTTCAAGAGACCCAGTACTTC.

This sequence joins TRBV27 and TRBJ1-6, with D possibly TRBD1 on 5 matching bases. The CDR3 consists of 15 residues. Trimming pared 3 bases from V and 9 bases from J, leaving 15 bases between. The germline V gene encodes CDR1 MNHEY and CDR2 SMNVEV (reference sequence). DNA for the CDR3: TGTGCCAGCAGTTTCCTGGGGCAGGGCGGTTCACCCCTCCACTTT. This sequence encodes CASSFLGQGGSPLHF.

This sequence joins TRBV15 and TRBJ2-2; a possible D gene is TRBD1 (5 bases). The V gene's germline CDR1 is LNHNV and CDR2 YYDKDF (reference sequence). Trimming took 6 bases from V and 6 from J, leaving 11 bases between them. This CDR3 spans 13 amino acids. The CDR3, as DNA: TGTGCCACCAGGTATCAGGGTTCCGGGGAGCTGTTTTTT. It encodes CATRYQGSGELFF.

The J gene is TRBJ2-1, the V gene TRBV27; 15 bases map to TRBD2. This CDR3 comprises 17 residues. V lost 3 bases and J lost 6; bases outside the gene matches: 6. The V gene's germline CDR1 is MNHEY and CDR2 SMNVEV (reference sequence). The CDR3 coding sequence is TGTGCCAGCAGTTTGGGACTAGCGGGAGGACCCCCCAATGAGCAGTTCTTC. Translated: CASSLGLAGGPPNEQFF.

CDR3 in amino acids: CSASRTYNEKLFF. The CDR3 DNA reads as TGCAGTGCTAGTCGGACATACAATGAAAAACTGTTTTTT. J is TRBJ1-4 and V is TRBV20-1, with TRBD1 as a possible D gene (5 bases). CDR1 is DFQATT and CDR2 is SNEGSKA in the germline V gene (reference sequence). The CDR3 contains 13 residues. Trimming cost V 3 bases and J 5 bases, with 10 bases left between them.

CDR3 DNA: TGTGCCAGCAGCAGTGGGGGACTAGCGGGAGAGGGAGAGACCCAGTACTTC. As protein: CASSSGGLAGEGETQYF. The chain employs TRBV7-2 and TRBJ2-5; 14 nucleotides match TRBD2. The CDR3 loop spans 17 amino acids. The trim removed 5 bases at V and 4 bases at J, leaving 9 bases unmatched. Germline values: CDR1 SGHTA, CDR2 FQGNSA.

The chain couples TRBV19 to TRBJ1-4; D is unclear. V lost 3 bases to trimming and J lost 1 base, with 12 bases between them. This CDR3 comprises 16 residues. CDR1 and CDR2 from the germline V gene are LNHDA and SQIVND (reference sequence). The CDR3 coding sequence is TGTGCCAGTAGTATGCCGGGAGTAGGAACTAATGAAAAACTGTTTTTT. Protein sequence: CASSMPGVGTNEKLFF.

The chain is built from TRBV5-1 and TRBJ2-2; D gene uncertain. V lost 4 bases and J 0 bases, leaving 10 bases between the germline ends. CDR1 is SGHRS and CDR2 is YFSETQ in the germline V gene. This CDR3 has 15 amino acids. This CDR3 reads CASSVTIANTGELFF. CDR3 coding DNA: TGCGCCAGCAGCGTCACTATCGCGAACACCGGGGAGCTGTTTTTT.

The V and J genes are TRBV6-5 and TRBJ2-5, with TRBD1 identical over 8 bases. The CDR3 sequence is 15 residues long. Trimming cost V 5 bases and J 2 bases; bases outside gene matches: 7. In germline, CDR1 is MNHEY, CDR2 SVGAGI. CDR3 residues: CASSRPGQGQETQYF. The CDR3 coding sequence is TGTGCCAGCAGTCGCCCCGGACAGGGACAAGAGACCCAGTACTTC.

The rearrangement links TRBV6-5 to TRBJ1-4; D is perhaps TRBD1 (6 bases). The CDR3 is made up of 15 amino acids. Trimming shortened V by 6 bases and J by 7 bases, and 18 bases separated the two germline ends. Germline CDR1 MNHEY, CDR2 SVGAGI. CDR3 protein: CASSRGTIKGEKLFF. Here the CDR3 DNA reads TGTGCCAGCAGCCGAGGGACAATCAAGGGTGAAAAACTGTTTTTT.